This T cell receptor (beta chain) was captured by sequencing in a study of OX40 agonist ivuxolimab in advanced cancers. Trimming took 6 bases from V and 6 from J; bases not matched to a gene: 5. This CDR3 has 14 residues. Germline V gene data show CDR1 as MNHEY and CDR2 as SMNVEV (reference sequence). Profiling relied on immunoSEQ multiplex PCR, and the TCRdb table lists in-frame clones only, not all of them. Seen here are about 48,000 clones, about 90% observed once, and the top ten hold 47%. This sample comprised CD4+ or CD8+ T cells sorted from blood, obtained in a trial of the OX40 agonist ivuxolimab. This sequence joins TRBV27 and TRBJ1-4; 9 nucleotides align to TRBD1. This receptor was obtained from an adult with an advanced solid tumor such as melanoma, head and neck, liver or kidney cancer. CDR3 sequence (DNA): TGTGCCAGCAGCCCACAGGGGGCAGATGAAAAACTGTTTTTT. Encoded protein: CASSPQGADEKLFF.